This paragraph covers one TCR beta chain sequence. Although they were nominally healthy when sampled, donors likely had unrecorded immune exposures. This entry is derived from a study of cytomegalovirus exposure and HLA in healthy donors. The PCR was carried out with 60 Vbeta primers and 13 Jbeta primers. Some clones are missing from TCRdb's copy, which holds only in-frame ones; the method was immunoSEQ multiplex PCR. The sample carries 100,000 or so clones, around 15% recorded once. Germline-derived CDR1 and CDR2 are GTSNPN and SVGIG (reference sequence). This CDR3 has 14 residues. Deletions cut 2 bases from V and 4 bases from J, with 11 bases between.

The clonotype originates from a female donor in good health and CMV-seronegative. This chain joins TRBV30 and TRBJ1-4; D remains unclear. Sequenced input: PBMCs. CDR3: CAWSLVPGNEKLFF. CDR3 coding DNA: TGTGCCTGGAGTCTGGTGCCGGGTAATGAAAAACTGTTTTTT.